This passage covers 18 T cell receptor beta chains from one sample sequenced in a study of CD8+ T cells in alopecia areata. Once RNA had been extracted, it was reverse transcribed into cDNA to act as the sequencing template. Repertoires were generated with immunoSEQ multiplex PCR, while TCRdb's copy carries only in-frame clones and drops some. The repertoire has about 120,000 clones, less than 75% of them found once; the top ten carry over 9%. Stated treatment: oral pan-JAK inhibitor, 5-10 mg twice daily. Sequencing was performed on CD8+ T cells sorted from blood, taken at week 24, from a patient treated with tofacitinib. These receptors were taken from a human donor with alopecia areata.

This clone occurred a few times. The chain couples TRBV11-2 to TRBJ1-1, with D unresolved. Germline CDR1 reads SGHAT; CDR2 reads FQNNGV. V was trimmed by 3 bases and J by 4 bases, leaving 12 bases between them. This CDR3 is 14 amino acids long. This chain's CDR3 is CASSFGVGVTEAFF. As DNA, the CDR3 is TGTGCCAGCAGCTTCGGGGTGGGAGTCACTGAAGCTTTCTTT.

The chain couples TRBV29-1 to TRBJ2-5; a weak D match, TRBD2 (5 bases). V was shortened by 6 bases and J by 3 bases, with 14 bases between the two germline ends. The length of the CDR3 is 13 residues. Germline V gene lookup returns CDR1 SQVTM and CDR2 ANQGSEA. The CDR3, as DNA: TGCAGCGTCCGAGGGTTTATGGAAGAGACCCAGTACTTC. As protein: CSVRGFMEETQYF.

CDR3 coding DNA: TGTGCCAGCAGCTTAGTCGGGGGCGCCTCCTACGAGCAGTACTTC. Translated: CASSLVGGASYEQYF. The gene calls are TRBV7-9 and TRBJ2-7, with D perhaps being TRBD1 or TRBD2 (6 bases each). This CDR3 has 15 residues. V lost 1 base and J 0 bases, leaving 10 bases between the germline ends. Germline V gene sequence: CDR1 SEHNR, CDR2 FQNEAQ (reference sequence).

The sample holds a few counts of this clone. The V and J genes are TRBV15 and TRBJ1-2; TRBD1 is a possible D gene (5 bases). There are 14 residues in the CDR3. Germline V lookup: CDR1 LNHNV, CDR2 YYDKDF (reference sequence). V lost 4 bases and J lost 7, with 16 bases in between. The CDR3 is CATSTWGQEVGYTF. For the CDR3, the DNA is TGTGCCACCAGCACCTGGGGCCAGGAGGTTGGCTACACCTTC.

The V gene is TRBV7-9, the J gene TRBJ2-7; D remains ambiguous. Per the germline V gene, CDR1 is SEHNR and CDR2 is FQNEAQ (reference sequence). CDR3 size: 11 residues. The ends were cut back, 7 bases at V and 0 bases at J, with 4 bases in the middle. As DNA, the CDR3 is TGTGCCAGCACAAACTCCTACGAGCAGTACTTC. Its protein is CASTNSYEQYF.

V and J are TRBV6-6 and TRBJ1-6, with a weak D call TRBD1 (6 bases). V was clipped by 6 bases and J by 8 bases, with 17 bases between them. In germline, CDR1 is MNHNY, CDR2 SVGAGI (reference sequence). The CDR3 totals 15 residues. The CDR3 spells CASRPQGQAYSPLHF. In DNA form, the CDR3 reads TGTGCCAGCAGACCACAGGGACAAGCATATTCACCCCTCCACTTT.

The chain employs TRBV2 and TRBJ1-5; tentatively, D is TRBD1 (5 bases). The CDR3 runs 13 residues. V was cut by 3 bases and J by 4 bases, with 7 bases left in between. Germline lookup yields CDR1 SNHLY and CDR2 FYNNEI. In nucleotides, the CDR3 is TGTGCCAGCAGTGAGCGGGGGAATCAGCCCCAGCATTTT. Amino acids: CASSERGNQPQHF.

In DNA form, the CDR3 reads TGCGCCAGCATTGGGCCACCTTCCTACAATGAGCAGTTCTTC. Its translation is CASIGPPSYNEQFF. The chain uses TRBV5-1 and TRBJ2-1; no clear D. Germline V gene sequence: CDR1 SGHRS, CDR2 YFSETQ. CDR3 length: 14 residues. V was pared by 6 bases and J by 1 base, with 11 bases between.

This clone was recorded a few times. This chain connects TRBV7-6 to TRBJ2-7; D gene uncertain. CDR1 is SGHVS and CDR2 is FNYEAQ in the germline V gene. CDR3 length: 12 amino acids. V dropped 3 bases and J dropped 4 bases, with 7 bases sitting between them. CDR3 DNA: TGTGCCAGCAGCTTGATCGGATACGAGCAGTACTTC. It encodes CASSLIGYEQYF.

This sequence joins TRBV6-1 and TRBJ2-6, with unresolved D. CDR1 is MNHNS, CDR2 SASEGT, per germline. Trimming left V 2 bases short and J 0 bases short, with 5 bases between. There are 15 residues in the CDR3. The CDR3 is CASSEKGSGANVLTF. DNA of the CDR3: TGTGCCAGCAGTGAAAAGGGCTCTGGGGCCAACGTCCTGACTTTC.

The chain has TRBV14 and TRBJ2-5, with D tentatively TRBD1 or TRBD2 (5 bases each). Trimming removed 2 bases from V and 5 bases from J, with 15 bases in between. Germline lookup yields CDR1 SGHDN and CDR2 FVKESK. The CDR3 runs 15 residues. Here the CDR3 DNA reads TGTGCCAGCAGCCAAATCGGGGCGGCTTCGGAGACCCAGTACTTC. Its translation is CASSQIGAASETQYF.

V usage is TRBV27 and J usage is TRBJ1-6; no firm D call. Trimming removed 0 bases at V and 6 bases at J, with 6 bases between. CDR3 size: 14 residues. The germline CDR1 and CDR2 sequences are MNHEY and SMNVEV (reference sequence). CDR3 sequence reads: CASSLSIVNSPLHF. The CDR3, as DNA: TGTGCCAGCAGTTTATCAATCGTTAATTCACCCCTCCACTTT.

J is TRBJ1-5 and V is TRBV7-9, with D uncertain. The CDR3 totals 14 residues. Trimming left V 5 bases short and J 0 bases short, with 8 bases between. Per germline, CDR1 SEHNR and CDR2 FQNEAQ (reference sequence). CDR3 in DNA: TGTGCCAGCAGCCCTGGTCATAGCAATCAGCCCCAGCATTTT. This codes for CASSPGHSNQPQHF. The full variable domain, in which reference TRBV7-9 and TRBJ1-5 provide the parts outside the CDR3, is DTGVSQNPRHKITKRGQNVTFRCDPISEHNRLYWYRQTLGQGPEFLTYFQNEAQLEKSRLLSDRFSAERPKGSFSTLEIQRTEQGDSAMYLCASSPGHSNQPQHFGDGTRLSIL.

Notes on this clone: Other DNA variants within this sample encode the same CDR3. This chain links TRBV30 with TRBJ1-1; D gene unclear. The V end lost 0 bases, the J end lost 4 bases, and 3 bases lay between the germline ends. The CDR3 is 11 amino acids. CDR1 and CDR2 (germline): GTSNPN, SVGIG (reference sequence). CDR3 protein: CAWSVGTEAFF. The DNA of the CDR3 is TGTGCCTGGAGTGTGGGCACTGAAGCTTTCTTT.

The chain couples TRBV4-3 to TRBJ1-5, with TRBD1 matching 7 bases. The germline CDR1 and CDR2 sequences are LGHNA and YSLEER. Trimming cost V 2 bases and J 5 bases; bases outside gene matches: 6. The CDR3 is made up of 15 amino acids. The CDR3: CASSQLTGRDQPQHF. CDR3 sequence (DNA): TGCGCCAGCAGCCAACTGACAGGGAGGGATCAGCCCCAGCATTTT.

The rearrangement links TRBV5-1 to TRBJ2-1; perhaps TRBD2 as D (6 bases). Between the trimmed V and J ends, which lost 5 bases and 8 bases, there was a span of 11 bases. The CDR3 has 12 residues. Germline V gives CDR1 SGHRS, CDR2 YFSETQ. The CDR3 protein is CASRRERDEQFF. The CDR3 coding sequence is TGCGCCAGCAGGAGGGAGCGGGATGAGCAGTTCTTC.

CDR3 nucleotide sequence: TGTGCCAGCAGTTACTCGGACAGTCTTTCTGGCTACACCTTC. Translating it yields CASSYSDSLSGYTF. The genes are TRBV6-5 and TRBJ1-2; possibly TRBD1 for D (6 bases). Trimming removed 0 bases at V and 7 bases at J, with 12 bases between. The germline CDR1 and CDR2 sequences are MNHEY and SVGAGI. The CDR3 has 14 residues.

This clone appeared once. The chain uses TRBV2 and TRBJ1-4; 7 bases match TRBD1. This CDR3 spans 15 amino acids. The germline gives CDR1 SNHLY, CDR2 FYNNEI. With V trimmed by 5 bases and J by 4 bases, 7 bases remained unmatched. In DNA form, the CDR3 reads TGTGCCAGCAGTCCACCAGGGGGAGATAATGAAAAACTGTTTTTT. Amino acid sequence: CASSPPGGDNEKLFF.